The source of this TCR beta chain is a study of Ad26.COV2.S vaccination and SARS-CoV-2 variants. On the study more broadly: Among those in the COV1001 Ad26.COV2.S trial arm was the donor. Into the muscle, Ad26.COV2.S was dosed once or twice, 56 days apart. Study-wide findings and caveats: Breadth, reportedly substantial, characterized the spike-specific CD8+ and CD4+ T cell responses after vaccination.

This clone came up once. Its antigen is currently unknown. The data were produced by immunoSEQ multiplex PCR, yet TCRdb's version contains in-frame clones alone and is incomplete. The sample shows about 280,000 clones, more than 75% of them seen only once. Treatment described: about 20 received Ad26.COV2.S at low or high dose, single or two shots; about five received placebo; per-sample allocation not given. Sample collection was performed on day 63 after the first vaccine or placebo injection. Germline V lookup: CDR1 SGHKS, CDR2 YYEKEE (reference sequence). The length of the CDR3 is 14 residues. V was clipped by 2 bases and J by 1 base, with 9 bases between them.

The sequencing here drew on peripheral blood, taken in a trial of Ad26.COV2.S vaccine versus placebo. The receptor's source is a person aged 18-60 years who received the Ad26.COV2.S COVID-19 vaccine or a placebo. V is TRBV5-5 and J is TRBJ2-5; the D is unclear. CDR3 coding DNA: TGTGCCAGCAGCTTCTTTGGGTCCCAAGAGACCCAGTACTTC. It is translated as CASSFFGSQETQYF.